This T cell receptor (beta chain) stems from a study of regulatory T cells in long-lasting Graves disease (dated by TCRdb to about 2021). Regarding the research as a whole: Antithyroid drugs had been taken for less than 3 months by newly diagnosed Graves' disease patients. Persistent Graves' disease patients were compared with newly diagnosed Graves' disease patients by peripheral blood TCR sequencing and RNA sequencing. The study was conducted in China and was registered as a clinical trial. A total of 33 samples underwent TCR sequencing: about 13 from persistent and roughly 20 from newly diagnosed Graves' disease patients. Results and caveats for the whole study, not just this receptor: A larger number of public clonotypes was shared among persistent patients (about 2,700) than among newly diagnosed patients (roughly 1,000). Compared with newly diagnosed patients, persistent Graves' disease patients had lower TCR Shannon entropy and fewer highly expanded clones, which suggests clonal expansion. Sequencing and analysis were limited to the TCR beta chain. The study examined only peripheral blood because the primary lesion, thyroid tissue, could not be accessed. As a limitation, the authors acknowledged that the small sample size may reduce accuracy. Preferential use of TRBV28, TRBJ1-2 and TRBJ2-5 was observed in persistent disease, whereas TRBV20-1 and TRBJ2-1 were favored in newly diagnosed disease.

Reading the label with the study, this specimen's time point is: newly diagnosed GD, antithyroid drugs for less than 3 months. For both TCR sequencing and RNA sequencing, RNA was extracted from PBMCs using TRIzol. The diagnosis of Graves' disease was made according to American Thyroid Association guidelines. Recruitment of patients was carried out at an endocrinology department in Xi'an, China. Each patient gave 7 to 9.5 milliliters of peripheral blood, collected in an EDTA anticoagulant tube. Ficoll Paque Plus density gradient separation was used to isolate PBMCs, and no further T cell sorting was done. An Agilent 2100 Bioanalyzer and agarose gel were used to assess RNA quality, and a NanoDrop 2000 was used to measure RNA concentration. Trimming costs V 4 bases and J 5 bases, and their ends lie 17 bases apart. The CDR3 holds 15 amino acids from the cysteine to the phenylalanine. The CDR3 DNA has 45 bases and is translated from base 1. CDR1 and CDR2, per the germline V gene, are SGHDN and FVKESK.

Library construction relied on multiplex PCR. Sequencing used an Illumina HiSeq 4000. TCR beta libraries were built with iRepertoire HTBI primers and Arm-PCR amplification of CDR3 regions. Gel purification was performed on PCR products prior to sequencing. On the study's bioinformatics: Across samples, around 62 TRBV and roughly 15 TRBJ segments were identified and used for gene usage analysis of CDR3 amino acid clonotypes. Filtered high-quality paired reads were merged into contigs using COPE and FqMerger. BLAST was used to align contigs to IMGT TRBV, TRBD and TRBJ reference genes, and CDR3 was defined according to IMGT. Clonotypes above 0.1% frequency were classified as highly expanded clones. Repertoire diversity was measured by Shannon entropy, and V-J evenness by the Gini coefficient. A clonotype found in more than one individual was treated as public. TCRdb reanalyzed the raw reads on its own, using fastp at Q25 for trimming and MiXCR for clone calling, and kept in-frame beta chains. CDR3 protein sequences are deduplicated, and each keeps its most common genes and DNA. Clone size and V and J calls follow TCRdb, not the original study. In all, the sample holds some 450,000 distinct CDR3 sequences, and about 16% of those were seen once. The top ten clones comprise around 10% of the sample.

In regard to this clonotype: Its antigen remains unidentified. No base qualities exist here, and no much larger clone lies one base off it.

These data also featured in a second study, about T cells in Graves' hyperthyroidism and ophthalmopathy. From the second report: Stable Graves' hyperthyroidism was defined as no progression to ophthalmopathy during 18 months of follow-up. Hyperthyroidism patients were newly diagnosed, with disease duration under 2 months, and aged 18 to 65 years. Patients with uncontrolled infections, other autoimmune diseases, pregnancy or lactation were excluded. Clinical symptoms, serum thyroxine and TRAb, thyroid ultrasound, and orbital computed tomography formed the basis for the diagnoses. The TCR CDR3 was subjected to a first round of RT-PCR using the HTBI primer set and the Qiagen OneStep RT-PCR kit. Most expanded thyroid clonotypes (frequency above 0.001) were also detected in blood, suggesting blood repertoires may reflect thyroid immune responses. A model built on a 13 V-J signature distinguished ophthalmopathy from stable hyperthyroidism, reaching 85% to 90% sensitivity and approximately 83% specificity in cross-validation and 80%/75% in testing. In validation, the model predicted progression to ophthalmopathy a median of around six months before onset, with over 55% sensitivity and about 72% specificity. To identify TCR V-J signatures that set the groups apart, the researchers used a discovery cohort of about a hundred patients, made up of roughly 45 with Graves' ophthalmopathy and 55 to 65 with stable Graves' hyperthyroidism. Whether ophthalmopathy could be predicted prospectively was tested in an independent validation cohort made up of under 20 hyperthyroidism patients plus 17 patients who later progressed to ophthalmopathy. The 85 to 100 discovery patients were randomly split 7:3 into training and test sets. Thyroid tissue and blood T-cell repertoires from about six Graves' hyperthyroidism patients were also compared in the study. Once sampling was done, hyperthyroidism patients were given methimazole at a starting dose of 30 mg daily, whereas ophthalmopathy patients were given high-dose intravenous methylprednisolone. The libraries were constructed in a second round of multiplex PCR and then size-selected and purified. The libraries were sequenced on an Illumina HiSeq2000 using paired-end 100 bp reads. SOAPnuke was used to process the raw data, removing reads that contained adapters or uncalled bases, had a mean Phred below 15, or lacked an exact match to the constant primer or identifier. COPE v1.2.5 was used to merge high-quality paired reads, and clonotypes were defined as unique nucleotide sequences. Clonotypes were aligned to IMGT TRBV, TRBD and TRBJ reference segments using MiTCR v1.1. Analysis was restricted to V-J combinations with a frequency above 0.0001, which covered approximately 99% of repertoires. A TCS score was defined as the ratio of F50 (clonal expansion) to E x V (chaos), with BLOSUM62-based TCRdist applied between CDR3 peptides within each V-J. Welch's t-statistics and random forest reduced fewer than 550 V-J features to roughly 13, which were used in a naive Bayes classifier (R e1071). Sample size was not statistically predetermined, and blinding of investigators to group allocation was not performed. TCR Vbeta CDR3 sequencing of approximately 140 peripheral blood samples (under 45 ophthalmopathy, roughly 74 hyperthyroidism and approximately 17 progressor patients) is reported in the paper.

This TCR derives from a woman aged 25 to 39 with Graves disease. Donor details come from another sample of the same person, matched by shared clones. The chain is encoded by TRBV14 joined to TRBJ1-2; matching of 5 bases hints at TRBD1 as the D gene. Here the sequenced sample was peripheral blood mononuclear cells (PBMCs), taken at new diagnosis, from a patient treated with antithyroid drugs. The base sequence is TGTGCCAGCAGCCCGGACGGGGGTGTATGGTATGGCTACACCTTC. The resulting protein is CASSPDGGVWYGYTF. The variable domain in full, with residues beyond the CDR3 obtained from the reference TRBV14 and TRBJ1-2 genes, is EAGVTQFPSHSVIEKGQTVTLRCDPISGHDNLYWYRRVMGKEIKFLLHFVKESKQDESGMPNNRFLAERTGGTYSTLKVQPAELEDSGVYFCASSPDGGVWYGYTFGSGTRLTVV.